This TCR beta chain was retrieved from a study of OX40 agonist ivuxolimab in advanced cancers. The assay was immunoSEQ multiplex PCR, and TCRdb's table has in-frame clones only and misses some. The sample consists of roughly 51,000 clones, about 89% of them appearing once. CDR3 size: 17 residues. Germline trimming cut 2 bases from V and 2 bases from J; bases unmatched to any gene: 11. Germline lookup yields CDR1 MGHRA and CDR2 YSYEKL. The receptor's source is an adult with an advanced solid tumor such as melanoma, head and neck, liver or kidney cancer. The sample consisted of CD4+ or CD8+ T cells sorted from blood, taken in a trial of the OX40 agonist ivuxolimab. The J gene is TRBJ2-5, the V gene TRBV4-1; 7 nucleotides line up with TRBD2. CDR3 region: CASSQMPSASGQETQYF. The CDR3 bases are TGCGCCAGCAGCCAAATGCCTTCCGCTAGCGGTCAAGAGACCCAGTACTTC.